The 5 T cell receptor beta chains reported below all come from one sample, sequenced in a study of cytotoxic CD8 clonotypes in ibrutinib-treated CLL. Measured with immunoSEQ multiplex PCR; TCRdb has only the in-frame clones, and not every one. The table has some 120,000 clones, 80% to 85% seen once. Material: PBMCs, obtained after 24 months of ibrutinib treatment. These receptors came from a human donor with chronic lymphocytic leukemia.

The V call is TRBV5-1, the J call TRBJ1-2, with 7 bases that match TRBD1. The CDR3 length is 13 residues. With V trimmed by 4 bases and J by 8 bases, 8 bases remained unmatched. CDR1 is SGHRS and CDR2 is YFSETQ in the germline V gene. CDR3 amino acids: CASSPWTGGGYTF. CDR3 DNA sequence: TGCGCCAGCAGCCCCTGGACAGGAGGCGGCTACACCTTC.

The chain uses TRBV6-1 and TRBJ1-5; 9 positions match TRBD1. The junction had 6 bases not matched to a gene; V was cut back by 6 bases and J by 3 bases. Germline CDR1 reads MNHNS; CDR2 reads SASEGT. This CDR3 is 15 amino acids long. CDR3 nucleotides: TGTGCCAGCAGCGTGGGACAGGGAGCCAATCAGCCCCAGCATTTT. This translates into CASSVGQGANQPQHF.

The chain links TRBV5-1 to TRBJ2-3; tentatively, D is TRBD2 (5 bases). The CDR3 is made up of 15 amino acids. CDR1 and CDR2 from the germline V gene are SGHRS and YFSETQ. V dropped 2 bases and J dropped 1 base, with 11 bases sitting between them. The CDR3 sequence is CASSFRGERTDTQYF. CDR3 nucleotide sequence: TGCGCCAGCAGCTTTCGGGGAGAACGCACAGATACGCAGTATTTT.

This chain links TRBV19 with TRBJ1-2; tentative D call: TRBD1 (5 bases). The germline CDR1 and CDR2 sequences are LNHDA and SQIVND (reference sequence). Trimming removed 5 bases at V and 4 bases at J, with 14 bases between. This CDR3 contains 14 residues. CDR3 coding DNA: TGTGCCAGTAGTCCCTCCGGGGCCGCCTATGGCTACACCTTC. As protein: CASSPSGAAYGYTF.

This clone was seen a single time. The chain uses TRBV29-1 and TRBJ2-3; possible D gene TRBD2, 5 bases. CDR3 size: 13 residues. Trimming removed 2 bases from V and 5 bases from J, with 11 bases in between. Germline-derived CDR1 and CDR2 are SQVTM and ANQGSEA. The CDR3 loop reads CSVEPSEGDTQYF. The CDR3 region has the DNA TGCAGCGTTGAACCCTCCGAGGGAGATACGCAGTATTTT.